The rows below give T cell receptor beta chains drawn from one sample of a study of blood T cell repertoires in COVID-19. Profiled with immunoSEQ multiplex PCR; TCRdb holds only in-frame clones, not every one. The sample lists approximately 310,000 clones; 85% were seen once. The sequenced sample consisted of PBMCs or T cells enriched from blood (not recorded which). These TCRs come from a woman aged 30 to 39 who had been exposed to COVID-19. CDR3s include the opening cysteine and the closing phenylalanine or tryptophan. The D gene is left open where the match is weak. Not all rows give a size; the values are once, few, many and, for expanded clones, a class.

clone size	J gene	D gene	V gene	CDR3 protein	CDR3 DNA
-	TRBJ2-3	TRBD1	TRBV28	CASSPGQGAPDTQYF	TGTGCCAGCAGCCCCGGACAGGGGGCCCCAGATACGCAGTATTTT
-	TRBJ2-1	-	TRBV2	CASSAGGEQFF	TGTGCCAGCAGTGCCGGGGGTGAGCAGTTCTTC
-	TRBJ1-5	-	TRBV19	CASSIGVANQPQHF	TGTGCCAGTAGTATCGGAGTTGCGAATCAGCCCCAGCATTTT
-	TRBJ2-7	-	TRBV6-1	CASSEQRQLSFYEQYF	TGTGCCAGCAGTGAACAACGACAGTTGTCCTTCTACGAGCAGTACTTC
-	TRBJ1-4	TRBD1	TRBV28	CASTAAGRDRRGGTYEKLFF	TGTGCCAGCACCGCCGCCGGCAGGGACAGGCGAGGGGGGACCTATGAAAAACTGTTTTTT
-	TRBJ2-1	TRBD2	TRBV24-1	CATSDFDTSGSYEQFF	TGTGCCACCAGTGATTTTGACACTAGCGGGAGCTATGAGCAGTTCTTC
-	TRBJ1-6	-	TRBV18	CASSPSPPGFYNSPLHF	TGTGCCAGCTCACCTTCCCCGCCGGGTTTTTATAATTCACCCCTCCACTTT
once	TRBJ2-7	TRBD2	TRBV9	CASSPTSGRLYEQYF	TGTGCCAGCAGCCCGACTAGCGGGCGACTCTACGAGCAGTACTTC
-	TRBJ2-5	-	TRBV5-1	CASSLVLGDKETQYF	TGCGCCAGCAGCTTGGTTCTAGGGGATAAAGAGACCCAGTACTTC
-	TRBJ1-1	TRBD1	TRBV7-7	CASSSYRGPSTEAFF	TGTGCTAGCAGCTCTTACAGGGGGCCCAGCACTGAAGCTTTCTTT
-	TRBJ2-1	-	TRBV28	CASSPTGTYNEQFF	TGTGCCAGCAGTCCCACAGGGACCTACAATGAGCAGTTCTTC
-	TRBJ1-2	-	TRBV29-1	CSVEKRGSHYGYTF	TGCAGCGTTGAGAAGAGGGGGTCCCACTATGGCTACACCTTC
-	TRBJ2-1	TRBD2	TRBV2	CASSGRDYSYNEQFF	TGTGCCAGCTCCGGCCGGGACTACTCCTACAATGAGCAGTTCTTC
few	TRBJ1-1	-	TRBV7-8	CASTVDRINTEAFF	TGTGCCAGCACCGTTGACAGGATAAACACTGAAGCTTTCTTT
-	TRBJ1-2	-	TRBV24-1	CATPPGRFLHTF	TGTGCCACCCCCCCGGGTAGGTTTCTGCACACCTTC
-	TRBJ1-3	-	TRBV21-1	CASSNSPGQGDSSSGNTIYF	TGTGCCAGCAGCAATTCTCCGGGACAGGGGGACTCCAGCTCTGGAAACACCATATATTTT
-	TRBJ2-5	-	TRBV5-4	CASSLARGTKSTQYF	TGTGCCAGCAGCTTGGCACGGGGGACCAAGAGTACCCAGTACTTC
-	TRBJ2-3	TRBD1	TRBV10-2	CASSEDRVRTDTQYF	TGCGCCAGCAGTGAGGACAGGGTTAGGACAGATACGCAGTATTTT
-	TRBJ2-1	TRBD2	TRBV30	CAWSSSGPYNEQFF	TGTGCCTGGAGTTCTAGCGGGCCCTACAATGAGCAGTTCTTC
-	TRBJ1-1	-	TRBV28	CASSLQGHTEAFF	TGTGCCAGCAGTTTACAGGGCCACACTGAAGCTTTCTTT
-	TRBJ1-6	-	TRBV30	CATKAGGINSPLHF	TGTGCCACAAAGGCGGGGGGCATAAATTCACCCCTCCACTTT
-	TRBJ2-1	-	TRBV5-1	CASSLGQSSYNEQFF	TGCGCCAGCAGCTTGGGACAGAGCTCCTACAATGAGCAGTTCTTC
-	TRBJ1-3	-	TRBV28	CASSSHRGTDGNTIYF	TGTGCCAGCAGTTCCCACCGCGGGACGGACGGAAACACCATATATTTT
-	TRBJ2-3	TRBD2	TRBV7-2	CASSLEGLAGLTDTQYF	TGTGCCAGCAGCTTAGAGGGACTAGCGGGGCTTACAGATACGCAGTATTTT
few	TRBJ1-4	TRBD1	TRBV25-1	CASSALTGQTNEKLFF	TGTGCCAGCAGTGCCTTGACAGGGCAAACTAATGAAAAACTGTTTTTT
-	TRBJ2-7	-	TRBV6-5	CASVVGSPYEQYF	TGTGCCAGCGTGGTGGGGAGTCCCTACGAGCAGTACTTC
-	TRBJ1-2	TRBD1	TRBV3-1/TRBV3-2	CASSQATGNYGYTF	TGTGCCAGCAGCCAAGCGACAGGGAACTATGGCTACACCTTC
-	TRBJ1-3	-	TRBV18	CASSPSGVAGNTIYF	TGTGCCAGCTCTCCGTCCGGGGTTGCTGGAAACACCATATATTTT
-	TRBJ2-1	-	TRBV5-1	CASSRDLRVNNEQFF	TGCGCCAGCAGCCGCGATTTACGGGTTAACAATGAGCAGTTCTTC
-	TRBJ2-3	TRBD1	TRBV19	CASRDRGTDTQYF	TGTGCCTCTCGGGACAGGGGCACAGATACGCAGTATTTT
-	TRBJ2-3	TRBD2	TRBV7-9	CASSLEPGGPPDTQYF	TGTGCCAGCAGCTTAGAACCGGGAGGGCCCCCAGATACGCAGTATTTT
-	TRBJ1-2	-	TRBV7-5	CVRSIAIWRAGNYGYTF	TGTGTCAGAAGCATAGCCATTTGGAGGGCAGGGAACTATGGCTACACCTTC
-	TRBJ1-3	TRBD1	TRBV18	CASSQGQNSGNTIYF	TGTGCCAGCTCACAGGGACAGAACTCTGGAAACACCATATATTTT
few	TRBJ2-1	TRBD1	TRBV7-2	CASSSSGTGYNEQFF	TGTGCCAGCAGCTCCTCCGGGACAGGGTACAATGAGCAGTTCTTC
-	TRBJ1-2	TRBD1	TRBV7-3	CASSLYTGQSEYGYTF	TGTGCCAGCAGCTTATACACGGGACAGAGCGAGTATGGCTACACCTTC
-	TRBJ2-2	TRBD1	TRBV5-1	CASRPDRGNTGELFF	TGCGCCAGCAGACCCGACAGGGGGAACACCGGGGAGCTGTTTTTT
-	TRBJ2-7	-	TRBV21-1	CASSKALRSYEQYF	TGTGCCAGCAGCAAAGCGCTTCGGTCCTACGAGCAGTACTTC
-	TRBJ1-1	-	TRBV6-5	CASRTDRNTEAFF	TGTGCCAGCAGAACTGACAGGAACACTGAAGCTTTCTTT
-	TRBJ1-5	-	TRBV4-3	CASSQDLGGSNQPQHF	TGCGCCAGCAGCCAAGATTTAGGGGGAAGCAATCAGCCCCAGCATTTT
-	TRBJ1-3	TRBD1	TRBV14	CASSHVGTAGNTIYF	TGTGCCAGCAGCCATGTCGGGACAGCGGGAAACACCATATATTTT
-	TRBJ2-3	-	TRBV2	CASRLDTQYF	TGTGCCAGCCGGTTAGATACGCAGTATTTT
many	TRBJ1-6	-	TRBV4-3	CASSQVRGASPLHF	TGCGCCAGCAGCCAAGTACGGGGAGCATCACCCCTCCACTTT
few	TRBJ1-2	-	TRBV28	CASSPSGTLNIYGYTF	TGTGCCAGCAGTCCATCCGGGACACTAAACATTTATGGCTACACCTTC
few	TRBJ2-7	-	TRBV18	CASSSGATYEQYF	TGTGCCAGCTCATCCGGAGCTACCTACGAGCAGTACTTC
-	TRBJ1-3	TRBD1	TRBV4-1	CASSQGTHRGLRNSGNTIYF	TGCGCCAGCAGCCAAGGGACCCACAGGGGATTAAGGAACTCTGGAAACACCATATATTTT
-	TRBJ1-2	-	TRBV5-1	CASNGGGAGGSGGYTF	TGCGCCAGCAACGGGGGAGGGGCAGGAGGTTCGGGAGGCTACACCTTC
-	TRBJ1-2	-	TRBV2	CASRKDNNYGYTF	TGTGCCAGCAGGAAGGACAATAACTATGGCTACACCTTC
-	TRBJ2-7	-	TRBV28	CASSLSSRAGAGEQYF	TGTGCCAGCAGTTTATCGTCTCGCGCAGGGGCGGGCGAGCAGTACTTC
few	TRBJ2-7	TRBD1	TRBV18	CASSSRQGVYEQYF	TGTGCCAGCTCATCGCGACAGGGTGTATACGAGCAGTACTTC
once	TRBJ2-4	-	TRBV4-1	CASIPGRKNIQYF	TGCGCCAGCATTCCTGGCCGCAAAAACATTCAGTACTTC
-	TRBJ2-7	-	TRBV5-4	CASSSRTVSSYEQYF	TGTGCCAGCAGCTCCCGGACAGTGAGCTCCTACGAGCAGTACTTC
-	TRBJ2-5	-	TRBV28	CASSLTVNQETQYF	TGTGCCAGCAGTTTAACGGTCAACCAAGAGACCCAGTACTTC
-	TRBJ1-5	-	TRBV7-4	CASSPFDMQPQHF	TGTGCCAGCAGCCCGTTTGACATGCAGCCCCAGCATTTT